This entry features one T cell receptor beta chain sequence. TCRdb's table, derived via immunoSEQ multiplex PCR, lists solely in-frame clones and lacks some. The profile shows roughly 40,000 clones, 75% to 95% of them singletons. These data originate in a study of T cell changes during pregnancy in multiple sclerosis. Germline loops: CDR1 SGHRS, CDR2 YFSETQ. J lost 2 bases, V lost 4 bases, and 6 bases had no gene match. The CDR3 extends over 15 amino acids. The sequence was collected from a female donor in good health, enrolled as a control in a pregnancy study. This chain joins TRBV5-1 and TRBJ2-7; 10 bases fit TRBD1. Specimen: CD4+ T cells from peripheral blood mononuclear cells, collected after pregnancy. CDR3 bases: TGCGCCAGCAGCCAGGGGACAGGGGATACCTACGAGCAGTACTTC. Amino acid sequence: CASSQGTGDTYEQYF.